The T cell receptor beta chain described here comes from a study of T-cell reconstitution after alpha-beta-depleted transplantation in children. A TCRbeta library incorporating unique molecular identifiers was prepared. In TCRdb, the PCR reads were re-called with MiXCR into one record per CDR3 protein. The table lists hundreds of thousands of distinct CDR3 sequences, about a sixth of them singletons. This clonotype has more than one count but fewer than ten. In germline, CDR1 is KGHDR, CDR2 SFDVKD. V lost 9 bases to trimming and J lost 4 bases; unmatched junction nucleotides: 8. The length of the CDR3 is 14 residues.

Material: PBMCs, mostly from graft donor cells, obtained 360 days after TCRalphabeta/CD19-depleted stem cell transplant. The chain couples TRBV24-1 to TRBJ2-5; TRBD1 aligns across 9 bases. The receptor comes from a male patient between 2 and 10 years old who had a stem cell transplant for acute lymphoblastic leukemia, so the T cells may come from the graft donor. The CDR3 sequence: CATRGTGNIETQYF. CDR3 sequence (DNA): TGTGCCACCCGAGGGACAGGGAATATAGAGACCCAGTACTTC.